The 8 T cell receptor beta chains below were found in one sample sequenced in a study of cytomegalovirus exposure and HLA in healthy donors. Vbeta (60) and Jbeta (13) primers were used in the PCR. Method: immunoSEQ multiplex PCR; TCRdb's copy keeps in-frame clones and lacks some. Of around 120,000 clones in the sample, about four fifths were seen once. The sequencing input was PBMCs. These receptors all stem from a female donor in good health and CMV-seropositive.

The V call is TRBV2, the J call TRBJ2-7; D perhaps matches TRBD2 (6 bases). The germline V gene has CDR1 SNHLY and CDR2 FYNNEI. The CDR3 sequence is 13 residues long. The V gene lost 3 bases and the J gene lost 3 bases, with 9 bases spanning the gap. The CDR3 DNA follows: TGTGCCAGCAGTGATGAGACTAGCTACGAGCAGTACTTC. This sequence encodes CASSDETSYEQYF.

V and J are TRBV19 and TRBJ2-7, with TRBD1 identical over 9 bases. The CDR3 contains 14 residues. Germline lookup yields CDR1 LNHDA and CDR2 SQIVND (reference sequence). With V trimmed by 5 bases and J by 3 bases, 5 bases remained unmatched. The CDR3 DNA is TGTGCCAGTAGTTTCGGGACAGGGAGCTACGAGCAGTACTTC. This gives the protein CASSFGTGSYEQYF.

This sequence joins TRBV7-3 and TRBJ2-3; D not certain. The CDR3 consists of 15 residues. The V end was cut by 2 bases, the J end by 3 bases, with 12 bases between. Germline assignment: CDR1 SGHTA and CDR2 FQGTGA. CDR3 region: CASSLSRVSTDTQYF. CDR3 nucleotide sequence: TGTGCCAGCAGCTTATCTCGCGTCTCGACAGATACGCAGTATTTT.

V usage is TRBV9 and J usage is TRBJ1-3; D possibly corresponds to TRBD1 (6 bases). The CDR3 runs 13 residues. From germline, CDR1 is SGDLS and CDR2 YYNGEE. The V and J ends lost 2 bases and 7 bases respectively, with 10 bases between them. CDR3 region: CASSVWQGNTIYF. In DNA, the CDR3 is TGTGCCAGCAGCGTCTGGCAGGGGAACACCATATATTTT. Looking up the rest from reference TRBV9 and TRBJ1-3 gives the full variable domain: DSGVTQTPKHLITATGQRVTLRCSPRSGDLSVYWYQQSLDQGLQFLIQYYNGEERAKGNILERFSAQQFPDLHSELNLSSLELGDSALYFCASSVWQGNTIYFGEGSWLTVV.

The DNA of the CDR3 is TGTGCCAGTGGGCAGCAAGAGACCCAGTACTTC. This encodes CASGQQETQYF. J is TRBJ2-5 and V is TRBV19; D is unclear. The CDR3 consists of 11 residues. V gave up 8 bases and J gave up 2 bases, with 6 bases separating them. CDR1 and CDR2 (germline): LNHDA, SQIVND (reference sequence).

This chain uses TRBV14 with TRBJ2-1; 7 bases agree with TRBD2. Per germline, CDR1 SGHDN and CDR2 FVKESK. There are 15 residues in the CDR3. V lost 4 bases, J lost 16 bases, and 19 bases stayed unmatched. The CDR3 DNA reads as TGTGCCAGCAGCCCGAATACGCGACTAGCTGATGATGGCTTCTTC. Amino acid sequence: CASSPNTRLADDGFF. The variable domain in full, completed from reference TRBV14 and TRBJ2-1, reads EAGVTQFPSHSVIEKGQTVTLRCDPISGHDNLYWYRRVMGKEIKFLLHFVKESKQDESGMPNNRFLAERTGGTYSTLKVQPAELEDSGVYFCASSPNTRLADDGFFGPGTRLTVL.

This clone was observed a few times. The chain carries TRBV5-1 and TRBJ1-1, with TRBD1 as a possible D gene (6 bases). This CDR3 has 13 residues. V lost 2 bases to trimming and J lost 5 bases, with 10 bases between them. Germline lookup yields CDR1 SGHRS and CDR2 YFSETQ. CDR3 nucleotide sequence: TGCGCCAGCAGCTTCTCAGGGGATACTGAAGCTTTCTTT. Protein: CASSFSGDTEAFF.

The chain's CDR3 is CASSIRGRGTGELFF. CDR3 sequence (DNA): TGTGCCAGCAGCATCAGGGGGCGCGGGACCGGGGAGCTGTTTTTT. This rearrangement joins TRBV2 to TRBJ2-2; 8 nucleotides align to TRBD1. This CDR3 has 15 amino acids. Germline V gives CDR1 SNHLY, CDR2 FYNNEI. The trim removed 6 bases at V and 5 bases at J, leaving 8 bases unmatched.